This entry describes one TCR beta chain. As yet, its antigen is unknown. These data are taken from a study of OX40 agonist ivuxolimab in advanced cancers. Study-wide background: Of mixed ages from about 23 to 85 and averaging approximately 60 years, the group was about 80% male.

From germline, CDR1 is SNHLY and CDR2 FYNNEI. Trimming left V 6 bases short and J 2 bases short, with 8 bases between. The CDR3 contains 12 residues. Clones were sequenced by immunoSEQ multiplex PCR, and TCRdb holds only the in-frame ones, with some missing. This table holds nearly 60,000 clones, more than 80% found once. Findings and caveats of the study: Average numbers of expanded clones were greater in CD8+ T cells than in CD4+. Low clonal expansion, among the lowest seen, marked partial responders at 0.1-3.0 mg/kg.

This rearrangement joins TRBV2 to TRBJ2-7; D ambiguous. This specimen was CD4+ or CD8+ T cells sorted from blood, taken in a trial of the OX40 agonist ivuxolimab. The sequence was collected from an adult with an advanced solid tumor such as melanoma, head and neck, liver or kidney cancer. The CDR3 sequence is CASSAQTYEQYF. The CDR3 nucleotides are TGTGCCAGCAGCGCACAAACCTACGAGCAGTACTTC. Full variable domain (rest looked up from reference TRBV2 and TRBJ2-7): EPEVTQTPSHQVTQMGQEVILRCVPISNHLYFYWYRQILGQKVEFLVSFYNNEISEKSEIFDDQFSVERPDGSNFTLKIRSTKLEDSAMYFCASSAQTYEQYFGPGTRLTVT.